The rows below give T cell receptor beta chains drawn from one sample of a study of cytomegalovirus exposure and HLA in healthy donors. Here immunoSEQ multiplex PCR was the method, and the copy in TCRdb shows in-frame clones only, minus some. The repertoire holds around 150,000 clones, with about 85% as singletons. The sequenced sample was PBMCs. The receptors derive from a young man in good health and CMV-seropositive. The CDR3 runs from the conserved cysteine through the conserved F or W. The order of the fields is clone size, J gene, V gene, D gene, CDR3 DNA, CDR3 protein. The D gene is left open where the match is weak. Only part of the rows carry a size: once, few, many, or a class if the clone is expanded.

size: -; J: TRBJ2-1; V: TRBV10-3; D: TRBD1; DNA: TGTGCCATCAGTGAGTCGAACAGGGGCTCCTACAATGAGCAGTTCTTC; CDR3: CAISESNRGSYNEQFF
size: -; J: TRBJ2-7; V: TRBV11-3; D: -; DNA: TGTGCCAGCAGCTTAGATTTCGGGAACTCCTACGAGCAGTACTTC; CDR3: CASSLDFGNSYEQYF
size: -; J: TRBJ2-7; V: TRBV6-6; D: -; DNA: TGTGCCAGCAGTCGCTACTACGAGCAGTACTTC; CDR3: CASSRYYEQYF
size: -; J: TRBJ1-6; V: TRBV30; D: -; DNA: TGTGCCTGGGGACCCACGCGGGCCTATAATTCACCCCTCCACTTT; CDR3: CAWGPTRAYNSPLHF
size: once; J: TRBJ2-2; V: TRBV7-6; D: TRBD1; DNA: TGTGCCAGCAGCCATTTGACAGGGTTAAACGGGGAGCTGTTTTTT; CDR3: CASSHLTGLNGELFF
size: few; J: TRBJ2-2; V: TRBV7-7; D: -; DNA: TGTGCCAGCAGCCGGGAGTACACCGGGGAGCTGTTTTTT; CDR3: CASSREYTGELFF
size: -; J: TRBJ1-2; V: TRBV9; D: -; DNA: TGTGCCAGCAGCTTTCAGGAAGACTATGGCTACACCTTC; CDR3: CASSFQEDYGYTF
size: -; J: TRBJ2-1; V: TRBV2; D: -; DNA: TGTGCCAGCAGTGGGGGGGTCCGAAGCTCCTACAATGAGCAGTTCTTC; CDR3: CASSGGVRSSYNEQFF
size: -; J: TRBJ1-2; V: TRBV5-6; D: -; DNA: TGTGCCAGCAGCTTGGAACAGGGTCTCTATGGCTACACCTTC; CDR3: CASSLEQGLYGYTF
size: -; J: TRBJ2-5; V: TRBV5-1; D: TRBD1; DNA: TGCGCCAGCAGCTTGGGACAGGGGGCGGGAGAGACCCAGTACTTC; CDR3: CASSLGQGAGETQYF
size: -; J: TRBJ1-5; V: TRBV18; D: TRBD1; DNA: TGTGCCAGCTCACCAAACGGACAGGGGAATCAGCCCCAGCATTTT; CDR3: CASSPNGQGNQPQHF
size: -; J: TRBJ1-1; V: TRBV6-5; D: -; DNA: TGTGCCAGCATTGAGGGGGAGTTGAACACTGAAGCTTTCTTT; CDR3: CASIEGELNTEAFF
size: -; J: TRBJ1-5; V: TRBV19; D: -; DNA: TGTGCCAGTAATGAGGGTAGGAGCAATCAGCCCCAGCATTTT; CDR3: CASNEGRSNQPQHF
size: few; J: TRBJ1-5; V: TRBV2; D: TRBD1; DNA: TGTGCCAGCAGCGAGACAGGGTCGGGTCAGCCCCAGCATTTT; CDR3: CASSETGSGQPQHF
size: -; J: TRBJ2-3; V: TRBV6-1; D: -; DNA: TGTGCCAGCAGTGGGGGAGAGCCAGATACGCAGTATTTT; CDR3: CASSGGEPDTQYF
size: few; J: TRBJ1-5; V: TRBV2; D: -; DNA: TGTGCCAGCAGTGAAGCGATTAAGGGGTCGACCTACTATAGCAATCAGCCCCAGCATTTT; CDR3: CASSEAIKGSTYYSNQPQHF
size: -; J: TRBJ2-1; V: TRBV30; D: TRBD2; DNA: TGTGCCTGGAGTGCTCCGGGGGGGTGGTCCTACAATGAGCAGTTCTTC; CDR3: CAWSAPGGWSYNEQFF
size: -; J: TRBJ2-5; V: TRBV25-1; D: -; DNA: TGTGCCAGCACTTCCGCGGGGACCCAGTACTTC; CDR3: CASTSAGTQYF
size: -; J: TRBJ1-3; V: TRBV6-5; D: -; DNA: TGTGCCAGCAGTCGGCAGGGGCTCTCTGGAAACACCATATATTTT; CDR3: CASSRQGLSGNTIYF
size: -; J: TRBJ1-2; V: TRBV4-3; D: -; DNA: TGCGCCAGCAGCGCTTCGGCGGGCCTCTATGGCTACACCTTC; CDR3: CASSASAGLYGYTF
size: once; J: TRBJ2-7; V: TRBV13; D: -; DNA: TGTGCCAGCAGCTTAGAGGGGGAGAGGAACGAGCAGTACTTC; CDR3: CASSLEGERNEQYF
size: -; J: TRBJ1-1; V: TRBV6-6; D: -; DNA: TGTGCCAGCATCAGGACAGTCAACACTGAAGCTTTTTTT; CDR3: CASIRTVNTEAFF
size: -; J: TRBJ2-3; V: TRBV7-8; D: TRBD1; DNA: TGTGCCAGCAGCTTGACAGGGGCTGTCACAGATACGCAGTATTTT; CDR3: CASSLTGAVTDTQYF
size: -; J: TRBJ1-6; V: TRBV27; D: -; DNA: TGTGCCAGCAGGGGAGGTTCCTATAATTCACCCCTCCACTTT; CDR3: CASRGGSYNSPLHF
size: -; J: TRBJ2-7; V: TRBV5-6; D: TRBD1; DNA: TGTGCCAGCAGCTTGCGAGACAGGGTACCCGAGCAGTACTTC; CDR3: CASSLRDRVPEQYF
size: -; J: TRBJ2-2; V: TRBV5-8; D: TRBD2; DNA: TGTGCCAGCAGCTCGCCGGCACCGGGACTAGCGGGGTCCGGGGAGCTGTTTTTT; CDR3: CASSSPAPGLAGSGELFF
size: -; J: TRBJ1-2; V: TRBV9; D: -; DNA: TGTGCCAGCAGCGTAGACGAGGGATCTGGCTACACCTTC; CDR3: CASSVDEGSGYTF
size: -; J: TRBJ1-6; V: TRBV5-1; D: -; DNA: TGCGCCAGCAGCGTGGACATCCGAGGTTCACCCCTCCACTTT; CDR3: CASSVDIRGSPLHF
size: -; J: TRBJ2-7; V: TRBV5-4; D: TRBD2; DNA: TGTGCCAGCAGCTCGGGAGGGTACGAGCAGTACTTC; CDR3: CASSSGGYEQYF
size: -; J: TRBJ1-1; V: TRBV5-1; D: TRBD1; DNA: TGCGCCAGCAGCTTTGGGACAGGGTCATTCGCTGAAGCTTTCTTT; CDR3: CASSFGTGSFAEAFF
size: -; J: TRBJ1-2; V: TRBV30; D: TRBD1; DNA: TGTGCCTGGAGTGGGGAAACAGGGGGGTATGGCTACACCTTC; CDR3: CAWSGETGGYGYTF
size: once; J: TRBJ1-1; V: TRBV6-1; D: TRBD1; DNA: TGTGCCAGCCAGTGGTACCGGGACAGGGCGGCTTTCTTT; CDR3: CASQWYRDRAAFF
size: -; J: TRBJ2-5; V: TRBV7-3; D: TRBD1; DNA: TGTGCCAGCAGCTCGGGACAGGGAGAGACCCAGTACTTC; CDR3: CASSSGQGETQYF
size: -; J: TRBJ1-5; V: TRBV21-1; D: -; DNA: TGTGCCAGCATCCCCGGCAGTCGAGGTCAGCCCCAGCATTTT; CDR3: CASIPGSRGQPQHF
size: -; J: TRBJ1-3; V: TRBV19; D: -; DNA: TGTGCCAGTAGTCATACTCGGGGGGAAAGTGGAAACACCATATATTTT; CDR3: CASSHTRGESGNTIYF
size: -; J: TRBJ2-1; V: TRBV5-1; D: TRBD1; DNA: TGCGCCAGCAGCTCCGGGACAGGGCCTAATGAGCAGTTCTTC; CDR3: CASSSGTGPNEQFF
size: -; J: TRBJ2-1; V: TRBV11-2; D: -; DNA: TGTGCCAGCAGCTTAGATGGCCCCGATGAGCAGTTCTTC; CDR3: CASSLDGPDEQFF